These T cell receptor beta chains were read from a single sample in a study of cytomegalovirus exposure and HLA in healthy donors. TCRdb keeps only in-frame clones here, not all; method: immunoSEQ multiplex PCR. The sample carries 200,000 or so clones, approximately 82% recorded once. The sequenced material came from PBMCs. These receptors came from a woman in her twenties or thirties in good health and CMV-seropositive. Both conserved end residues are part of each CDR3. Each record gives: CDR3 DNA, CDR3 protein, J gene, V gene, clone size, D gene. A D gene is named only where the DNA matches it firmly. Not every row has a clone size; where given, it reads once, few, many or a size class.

CDR3nt: TGTGCCAGCAGTTCCAGACAGGCCGCCGTGAGGCCCCAGCATTTT
CDR3aa: CASSSRQAAVRPQHF
j_gene: TRBJ1-5
v_gene: TRBV6-6
abundance: -
d_gene: -

CDR3nt: TGTGCCACCCAGGGGGTTGGGAACACAGATACGCAGTATTTT
CDR3aa: CATQGVGNTDTQYF
j_gene: TRBJ2-3
v_gene: TRBV2
abundance: -
d_gene: TRBD1

CDR3nt: TGTGCCAGCGGGTTCAGCGGCCCATACGAGCAGTACTTC
CDR3aa: CASGFSGPYEQYF
j_gene: TRBJ2-7
v_gene: TRBV27
abundance: -
d_gene: -

CDR3nt: TGCAGCGTCGTCGAACAGGGAAACTATGGCTACACCTTC
CDR3aa: CSVVEQGNYGYTF
j_gene: TRBJ1-2
v_gene: TRBV29-1
abundance: few
d_gene: -

CDR3nt: TGTGCCAGCAGGGAAACAGGACTAGTTGAGCAGTTCTTC
CDR3aa: CASRETGLVEQFF
j_gene: TRBJ2-1
v_gene: TRBV14
abundance: once
d_gene: TRBD2

CDR3nt: TGTGCCAGCAGCTCGGACATAAACACTGAAGCTTTCTTT
CDR3aa: CASSSDINTEAFF
j_gene: TRBJ1-1
v_gene: TRBV5-6
abundance: many
d_gene: -

CDR3nt: TGTGCCAGCAGTTTAGGGCAACCCTATGGCTACACCTTC
CDR3aa: CASSLGQPYGYTF
j_gene: TRBJ1-2
v_gene: TRBV28
abundance: -
d_gene: -

CDR3nt: TGTGCCAGCAGTTTCGACCAGGGGGCTCATCAGCCCCAGCATTTT
CDR3aa: CASSFDQGAHQPQHF
j_gene: TRBJ1-5
v_gene: TRBV28
abundance: -
d_gene: TRBD1

CDR3nt: TGTGCCAGCAGCTCTTACGGGGAGCTGTTTTTT
CDR3aa: CASSSYGELFF
j_gene: TRBJ2-2
v_gene: TRBV7-2
abundance: -
d_gene: -

CDR3nt: TGTGCCAGCAGCTTAGTTGCTAGCGTAAACGAGCAGTACTTC
CDR3aa: CASSLVASVNEQYF
j_gene: TRBJ2-7
v_gene: TRBV7-9
abundance: -
d_gene: -

CDR3nt: TGTGCCAGCAGTCCTGGGGGGTGGGTGGCAGATACGCAGTATTTT
CDR3aa: CASSPGGWVADTQYF
j_gene: TRBJ2-3
v_gene: TRBV7-9
abundance: -
d_gene: -

CDR3nt: TGTGCCAGCAGTGCAGGGGTCGGGACCGGGGAGCTGTTTTTT
CDR3aa: CASSAGVGTGELFF
j_gene: TRBJ2-2
v_gene: TRBV2
abundance: -
d_gene: -

CDR3nt: TGTGCCAGCAGTGAATCCAAAGGGGGGGCCCTCTATGGCTACACCTTC
CDR3aa: CASSESKGGALYGYTF
j_gene: TRBJ1-2
v_gene: TRBV25-1
abundance: -
d_gene: -

CDR3nt: TGTGCCAGTAGTATTTCCGGGTATAGCAATCAGCCCCAGCATTTT
CDR3aa: CASSISGYSNQPQHF
j_gene: TRBJ1-5
v_gene: TRBV19
abundance: once
d_gene: -

CDR3nt: TGTGCCACCAGCAGAGGCGGGACAGGGCAAGAGACCCAGTACTTC
CDR3aa: CATSRGGTGQETQYF
j_gene: TRBJ2-5
v_gene: TRBV15
abundance: -
d_gene: TRBD1

CDR3nt: TGCGCCAGCAGCTTGGACAGGGGGGGAACAGATACGCAGTATTTT
CDR3aa: CASSLDRGGTDTQYF
j_gene: TRBJ2-3
v_gene: TRBV5-1
abundance: -
d_gene: -

CDR3nt: TGTGCCTGGAGTCGGAGCGTCAAACGACAGCCTAACAATGAGCAGTTCTTC
CDR3aa: CAWSRSVKRQPNNEQFF
j_gene: TRBJ2-1
v_gene: TRBV30
abundance: -
d_gene: -

CDR3nt: TGTGCCAGCAGACGAGCGGGAGGCTACGAGCAGTACTTC
CDR3aa: CASRRAGGYEQYF
j_gene: TRBJ2-7
v_gene: TRBV27
abundance: -
d_gene: TRBD2

CDR3nt: TGTGCCAGTAGTATGGATTTTATCAGGGGCTACACCTTC
CDR3aa: CASSMDFIRGYTF
j_gene: TRBJ1-2
v_gene: TRBV19
abundance: -
d_gene: -

CDR3nt: TGTGCCAGCAAGCAGGGGGGTTTCACCGGGGAGCTGTTTTTT
CDR3aa: CASKQGGFTGELFF
j_gene: TRBJ2-2
v_gene: TRBV27
abundance: -
d_gene: -

CDR3nt: TGCAGCGTTGGAGGACATACGAGCCGCCGGTACAATGAGCAGTTCTTC
CDR3aa: CSVGGHTSRRYNEQFF
j_gene: TRBJ2-1
v_gene: TRBV29-1
abundance: -
d_gene: -

CDR3nt: TGCGCCAGCAGCCTGGGACAGGTTTCACATGTTGGCTACACCTTC
CDR3aa: CASSLGQVSHVGYTF
j_gene: TRBJ1-2
v_gene: TRBV5-1
abundance: -
d_gene: TRBD1

CDR3nt: TGTGCCAGCAGCGCGGGGGGGTGGAGATCCTACAATGAGCAGTTCTTC
CDR3aa: CASSAGGWRSYNEQFF
j_gene: TRBJ2-1
v_gene: TRBV28
abundance: -
d_gene: TRBD2

CDR3nt: TGTGCCAGCAGTCGTAGCGGGAGGGCCCCAGATACGCAGTATTTT
CDR3aa: CASSRSGRAPDTQYF
j_gene: TRBJ2-3
v_gene: TRBV7-9
abundance: -
d_gene: TRBD2

CDR3nt: TGTGCCAGCAGCGTGGCGGTGGCCTACGAGCAGTACTTC
CDR3aa: CASSVAVAYEQYF
j_gene: TRBJ2-7
v_gene: TRBV4-2
abundance: -
d_gene: -

CDR3nt: TGTGCCAGCTCACCAGGAAGAGCGGGAGTAACAGAGACCCAGTACTTC
CDR3aa: CASSPGRAGVTETQYF
j_gene: TRBJ2-5
v_gene: TRBV18
abundance: -
d_gene: TRBD2

CDR3nt: TGCAGCGTTGAAGACGTGGGCAGGGGGTACTATGGCTACACCTTC
CDR3aa: CSVEDVGRGYYGYTF
j_gene: TRBJ1-2
v_gene: TRBV29-1
abundance: -
d_gene: TRBD1

CDR3nt: TGCGCCAGCAGCTTGGTTGGGACTAGCCCCGATGAGCAGTTCTTC
CDR3aa: CASSLVGTSPDEQFF
j_gene: TRBJ2-1
v_gene: TRBV5-1
abundance: -
d_gene: TRBD2

CDR3nt: TGCGCCAGCAGCCCCCAAAGCGAATTAGGTGAGCAGTTCTTC
CDR3aa: CASSPQSELGEQFF
j_gene: TRBJ2-1
v_gene: TRBV5-1
abundance: -
d_gene: -

CDR3nt: TGTGCCAGCAGTGCAGGGTCTGGAAACACCATATATTTT
CDR3aa: CASSAGSGNTIYF
j_gene: TRBJ1-3
v_gene: TRBV6-1
abundance: -
d_gene: -

CDR3nt: TGTGCCAGCAGTTTATCGGCTGGACACCGCTATGGCTACACCTTC
CDR3aa: CASSLSAGHRYGYTF
j_gene: TRBJ1-2
v_gene: TRBV27
abundance: -
d_gene: -

CDR3nt: TGTGCCACCAGCACCGGGACAGGGGAGTATGGCTACACCTTC
CDR3aa: CATSTGTGEYGYTF
j_gene: TRBJ1-2
v_gene: TRBV15
abundance: -
d_gene: TRBD1

CDR3nt: TGCAACGTTGTACCAGGGATGAACACTGAAGCTTTCTTT
CDR3aa: CNVVPGMNTEAFF
j_gene: TRBJ1-1
v_gene: TRBV29-1
abundance: -
d_gene: -

CDR3nt: TGTGCCAGCTCTCTAGCGGGGGTAAACAATGAGCAGTTCTTC
CDR3aa: CASSLAGVNNEQFF
j_gene: TRBJ2-1
v_gene: TRBV2
abundance: once
d_gene: TRBD2

CDR3nt: TGTGCCAGCAGTGAAGGACTGGAAAGTGGAAAACTGTTTTTT
CDR3aa: CASSEGLESGKLFF
j_gene: TRBJ1-4
v_gene: TRBV6-1
abundance: -
d_gene: -

CDR3nt: TGTGCCTGGAAAATAGCGGGTGGCAATGAGCAGTTCTTC
CDR3aa: CAWKIAGGNEQFF
j_gene: TRBJ2-1
v_gene: TRBV30
abundance: -
d_gene: TRBD2

CDR3nt: TGCGCCAGCAGCCCAGAAGATCGGACTAGCGGGAACTACGAGCAGTACTTC
CDR3aa: CASSPEDRTSGNYEQYF
j_gene: TRBJ2-7
v_gene: TRBV4-1
abundance: -
d_gene: TRBD2

CDR3nt: TGTGCCAGCAGCGCCGGGACAGATGAAGCTTTCTTT
CDR3aa: CASSAGTDEAFF
j_gene: TRBJ1-1
v_gene: TRBV9
abundance: -
d_gene: TRBD1

CDR3nt: TGTGCCAGCAGCTTAGACGGCGGGTCTAGCACAGATACGCAGTATTTT
CDR3aa: CASSLDGGSSTDTQYF
j_gene: TRBJ2-3
v_gene: TRBV7-2
abundance: -
d_gene: -

CDR3nt: TGCGCCAGCAGCTTGGTTGGGGGAGGGACCTACTACGAGCAGTACTTC
CDR3aa: CASSLVGGGTYYEQYF
j_gene: TRBJ2-7
v_gene: TRBV5-1
abundance: -
d_gene: TRBD2

CDR3nt: TGTGCCAGCAGTTATAATCAGGGGATATCAGGAAACACCATATATTTT
CDR3aa: CASSYNQGISGNTIYF
j_gene: TRBJ1-3
v_gene: TRBV6-6
abundance: -
d_gene: -

CDR3nt: TGTGCCAGCAGTGCCTACAGGGGGCAGAACACTGAAGCTTTCTTT
CDR3aa: CASSAYRGQNTEAFF
j_gene: TRBJ1-1
v_gene: TRBV25-1
abundance: -
d_gene: TRBD1

CDR3nt: TGTGCCAGTAGTATGGGAGCGGGGGCCCTCGGTGAGCAGTTCTTC
CDR3aa: CASSMGAGALGEQFF
j_gene: TRBJ2-1
v_gene: TRBV19
abundance: -
d_gene: TRBD2